The clone carrying this T cell receptor (beta chain) was detected once. V gave up 8 bases and J gave up 3 bases, with 19 bases separating them. The CDR3 extends over 15 amino acids. The germline V gene has CDR1 SGHAT and CDR2 FQDESV (reference sequence). The sample originates from a study of T cells in Graves' hyperthyroidism and ophthalmopathy. From RNA transcripts, TCR beta CDR3 regions were amplified. Initially, a first-round RT-PCR of the TCR CDR3 employed the HTBI primer set. TCRdb fed the multiplex PCR reads into MiXCR, producing one record per CDR3 protein. The sample has 700,000 to 950,000 distinct CDR3 sequences; roughly a third are singletons.

This chain uses TRBV11-1 with TRBJ1-1; no reliable D call. This TCR derives from a middle-aged woman with Graves' hyperthyroidism. The source material was blood. In DNA, the CDR3 is TGTGCCAGCTCACCACGAGCCCCGGAGGACACTGAAGCTTTCTTT. Protein: CASSPRAPEDTEAFF. Full variable domain (rest looked up from reference TRBV11-1 and TRBJ1-1): EAEVAQSPRYKITEKSQAVAFWCDPISGHATLYWYRQILGQGPELLVQFQDESVVDDSQLPKDRFSAERLKGVDSTLKIQPAELGDSAMYLCASSPRAPEDTEAFFGQGTRLTVV.